A single sample is the source of the 20 T cell receptor beta chains below, sequenced in a study of T cells after yellow fever vaccination. TCRdb independently ran MiXCR on the 5' RACE reads; one entry per CDR3 protein. The sample holds under 550,000 distinct CDR3 sequences, 20% to 25% seen once. The starting material was PBMCs, obtained roughly 23 days after the first yellow fever vaccination. Receptor source: a young man who received the YFV17D yellow fever vaccine.

By share, this clonotype ranks as large (0.1 to 1%). The V gene is TRBV20-1, the J gene TRBJ1-1; unclear D gene. With 3 bases removed from V and 3 bases from J, the gap between germline ends came to 8 bases. Germline V gene data show CDR1 as DFQATT and CDR2 as SNEGSKA (reference sequence). There are 12 residues in the CDR3. The CDR3 here is CSARVRDTEAFF. For the CDR3, the DNA is TGCAGTGCTAGGGTTCGCGACACTGAAGCTTTCTTT.

This clonotype was seen a handful of times. The chain recombines TRBV5-1 with TRBJ1-5; D gene ambiguous. Germline loops: CDR1 SGHRS, CDR2 YFSETQ. This CDR3 contains 17 residues. Trimming removed 5 bases from V and 3 bases from J, with 21 bases in between. CDR3 sequence (DNA): TGCGCCAGCAGTTCTCAATTTCCGGGTGATTACAATCAGCCCCAGCATTTT. It specifies CASSSQFPGDYNQPQHF.

This clonotype was seen only a few times. This chain links TRBV12-3 or TRBV12-4 with TRBJ2-3; D ambiguous. V lost 2 bases to trimming and J lost 5 bases, with 11 bases between them. The CDR3 consists of 14 residues. CDR3 region: CASSLRWAQDTQYF. In nucleotides, the CDR3 is TGTGCCAGCAGTTTAAGGTGGGCGCAAGATACGCAGTATTTT.

The chain employs TRBV5-1 and TRBJ2-4, with 7 bases fitting TRBD1. The germline gives CDR1 SGHRS, CDR2 YFSETQ. The CDR3 is 13 amino acids. Germline trimming cut 3 bases from V and 8 bases from J; bases unmatched to any gene: 5. CDR3 in amino acids: CASSSDRADIQYF. The DNA of the CDR3 is TGCGCCAGCAGCTCCGACAGGGCCGACATTCAGTACTTC.

This clonotype occurred many times. The chain is built from TRBV5-5 and TRBJ2-1, with 11 bases fitting TRBD2. The V gene's germline CDR1 is SGHKS and CDR2 YYEKEE (reference sequence). J gave up 9 bases and V 7 bases, and 12 bases lay outside the gene matches. This CDR3 is 15 amino acids long. The CDR3 spells CASGPGVAGGLEQFF. The CDR3 coding sequence is TGTGCCAGCGGGCCAGGGGTAGCGGGGGGGCTTGAGCAGTTCTTC.

The sample holds a few counts of this clonotype. The chain links TRBV9 to TRBJ2-5; the match to TRBD2 covers 14 bases. The V and J ends lost 3 bases and 4 bases, in that order; junction bases with no gene match: 8. The CDR3 spans 17 residues. CDR1 is SGDLS, CDR2 YYNGEE, per germline. The CDR3 loop is CASSDGTSGGWLETQYF. The CDR3 DNA reads TGTGCCAGCAGCGACGGGACTAGCGGGGGATGGTTAGAGACCCAGTACTTC.

The chain is built from TRBV28 and TRBJ2-1; 7 bases line up with TRBD1. V dropped 4 bases and J dropped 5; count of bases not matched to a gene: 5. CDR3 length equals 14 residues. CDR1 is MDHEN and CDR2 is SYDVKM in the germline V gene. The DNA for the CDR3 is TGTGCCAGCAGTTCCCCGACAGGGAACAATGAGCAGTTCTTC. Translated, it gives CASSSPTGNNEQFF.

This clonotype was detected a few times. The J gene is TRBJ1-1, the V gene TRBV6-1; D is ambiguous. The CDR3 totals 14 residues. The germline CDR1 and CDR2 sequences are MNHNS and SASEGT. V lost 5 bases and J lost 1, with 11 bases in between. CDR3: CASSRPGRNTEAFF. The CDR3 DNA reads as TGTGCCAGCAGTAGGCCGGGCCGGAACACTGAAGCTTTCTTT.

The table lists this clonotype with many counts. V gene TRBV7-2 combines with J gene TRBJ2-3, with 8 positions matching TRBD1. V trimming: 1 base; J trimming: 4 bases; junction bases outside the gene matches: 4. The CDR3 has 15 residues. Germline CDR1 reads SGHTA; CDR2 reads FQGNSA. The CDR3 nucleotides read TGTGCCAGCAGCTTAGTGGGGACAGGCCCAGATACGCAGTATTTT. This codes for CASSLVGTGPDTQYF.

This clonotype showed up just a few times. This chain joins TRBV4-3 and TRBJ1-2; D is possibly TRBD1 (6 bases). The V gene's germline CDR1 is LGHNA and CDR2 YSLEER. V lost 4 bases to trimming and J lost 3 bases, with 15 bases between them. This CDR3 has 15 residues. CDR3 DNA sequence: TGCGCCAGCAGCCCCCTGGGGGGGCATGACTATGGCTACACCTTC. Residues: CASSPLGGHDYGYTF.

This clonotype was recorded a few times. The chain uses TRBV29-1 and TRBJ2-1; D unclear. V was clipped by 6 bases and J by 0 bases, with 15 bases between them. CDR1 SQVTM and CDR2 ANQGSEA come from the germline V gene. This CDR3 has 15 amino acids. The CDR3 DNA follows: TGCAGCGTCGCTACTGGTCCTTCCTCCTACAATGAGCAGTTCTTC. Residues: CSVATGPSSYNEQFF.

The rearrangement joins TRBV7-9 to TRBJ2-5, with D possibly TRBD2 on 6 matching bases. The V gene lost 4 bases and the J gene lost 4 bases, with 16 bases spanning the gap. Germline loops: CDR1 SEHNR, CDR2 FQNEAQ (reference sequence). The CDR3 length is 15 residues. In DNA form, the CDR3 reads TGTGCCAGCAGCTGGCTAGGAGGGTCGGCAGAGACCCAGTACTTC. Translating gives CASSWLGGSAETQYF. The full variable domain, with the rest looked up from reference TRBV7-9 and TRBJ2-5, is DTGVSQNPRHKITKRGQNVTFRCDPISEHNRLYWYRQTLGQGPEFLTYFQNEAQLEKSRLLSDRFSAERPKGSFSTLEIQRTEQGDSAMYLCASSWLGGSAETQYFGPGTRLLVL.

The chain uses TRBV13 and TRBJ1-1, with D maybe TRBD1 (6 bases). The CDR3 totals 14 residues. The germline V gene encodes CDR1 PRHDT and CDR2 FYEKMQ (reference sequence). V lost 5 bases and J 1 base, leaving 11 bases between the germline ends. The CDR3 sequence: CASSGGQTNTEAFF. The CDR3 DNA follows: TGTGCCAGCAGCGGCGGACAGACGAACACTGAAGCTTTCTTT.

This clonotype was picked up a small number of times. The chain has TRBV4-1 and TRBJ1-2; 9 nucleotides agree with TRBD1. With 3 bases clipped from V and 4 bases from J, the junction kept 3 bases outside the gene matches. CDR3 length: 14 residues. The germline CDR1 and CDR2 sequences are MGHRA and YSYEKL. The CDR3 DNA is TGCGCCAGCAGCCACGAACAGGGGGCCTATGGCTACACCTTC. This translates into CASSHEQGAYGYTF.

The chain carries TRBV11-2 and TRBJ2-6, with 11 positions matching TRBD1. The V and J ends lost 2 bases and 2 bases, in that order; junction bases with no gene match: 5. The CDR3 totals 18 residues. Germline CDR1 and CDR2: SGHAT and FQNNGV. The CDR3, as DNA: TGTGCCAGCAGCTTAAGGGGACAGGGGGTAACTGGGGCCAACGTCCTGACTTTC. Encoded protein: CASSLRGQGVTGANVLTF.

This clonotype was counted ten times or more. The chain links TRBV18 to TRBJ2-7; D remains unclear. V was pared by 6 bases and J by 0 bases, with 9 bases between. The CDR3 runs to 13 residues. CDR1 KGHSH and CDR2 LQKENI come from the germline V gene. As DNA, the CDR3 is TGTGCCAGCTCTCCAAGGAGCTCCTACGAGCAGTACTTC. Translating it yields CASSPRSSYEQYF.

This clonotype came up a few times. The chain has TRBV7-8 and TRBJ2-1; D uncertain. This CDR3 contains 15 residues. Germline CDR1 and CDR2: SGHVS and FQNEAQ. Trimming pared 5 bases from V and 5 bases from J, leaving 16 bases between. CDR3 sequence: CASSAGVSGNNEQFF. The CDR3 DNA is TGTGCCAGCAGCGCTGGCGTATCCGGAAACAATGAGCAGTTCTTC.

CDR3: CASSPPSGGNQETQYF. The CDR3 coding sequence is TGCGCCAGCAGCCCCCCTAGCGGGGGGAACCAAGAGACCCAGTACTTC. V is TRBV5-1 and J is TRBJ2-5, with 11 bases identical to TRBD2. Trimming removed 4 bases from V and 0 bases from J; junction bases left unmatched: 5. Germline values: CDR1 SGHRS, CDR2 YFSETQ. The length of the CDR3 is 16 residues.

The chain couples TRBV18 to TRBJ1-1, with no clear D. The CDR3 is 13 residues long. From germline, CDR1 is KGHSH and CDR2 LQKENI. V lost 5 bases and J lost 1, with 8 bases in between. CDR3 region: CASSESRNTEAFF. The CDR3, as DNA: TGTGCCAGCTCAGAAAGTAGGAACACTGAAGCTTTCTTT.

This clonotype was observed a few times. The chain employs TRBV27 and TRBJ1-3; D uncertain. The CDR3 totals 15 residues. The germline CDR1 and CDR2 sequences are MNHEY and SMNVEV (reference sequence). V lost 3 bases to trimming and J lost 7 bases, with 16 bases between them. CDR3 DNA: TGTGCCAGCAGTTTGGACCCGGACTCAGCGAACACCATATATTTT. As protein: CASSLDPDSANTIYF.